This T cell receptor beta chain was documented in a study of blood T cell repertoires in COVID-19. Repertoires were generated with immunoSEQ multiplex PCR, while TCRdb's copy carries only in-frame clones and drops some. The profile shows around 250,000 clones, 70% to 90% of them singletons. This clonotype originated in a woman aged 50 to 60 with acute COVID-19. The source material was PBMCs or T cells enriched from blood (not recorded which).

CDR3 sequence: CASSQGSEYGYTF. CDR3 coding DNA: TGTGCCAGCAGCCAAGGGTCTGAGTATGGCTACACCTTC. This rearrangement joins TRBV3-1 (or the pseudogene TRBV3-2) to TRBJ1-2; D is undetermined. This CDR3 has 13 residues. V lost 1 base to trimming and J lost 5 bases, with 8 bases between them. From germline, CDR1 is LGHDT and CDR2 YNNKEL (reference sequence).